This TCR beta chain was recovered during a study of CD8 T cells in ankylosing spondylitis (dated by TCRdb to the late 2010s). In terms of the full investigation: The study profiled T cell receptor beta repertoires in healthy donors and ankylosing spondylitis patients to find disease-linked TCR variants. The whole study cohort included 85 to 120 healthy donors and 25 or so ankylosing spondylitis patients. Peripheral blood was sampled, and synovial fluid was also collected from ankylosing spondylitis patients. Overall study outcomes, separate from this receptor: In peripheral blood, the disease-linked clones were found at relatively low frequencies and had a CD8+ phenotype. The disease-linked clones were reported as significantly enriched in matched synovial fluid samples from ankylosing spondylitis patients. A TCR beta motif of seven or eight highly homologous amino acid variants appeared characteristic of blood from ankylosing spondylitis patients. Some motif variants were previously reported in synovial fluid and blood of reactive arthritis patients, suggesting common disease-initiation mechanisms.

Cut back by 4 bases and 0 bases, the V and J ends lie 13 bases apart. CDR1 and CDR2 are read off the germline V gene (reference sequence) as MNHEY and SMNVEV. Spanning cysteine to phenylalanine, the CDR3 consists of 16 amino acids. Only the CDR3 portion is preserved as DNA: 48 bases, with reading frame beginning at the first base. This clonotype has only a few counts. The antigen it binds to is not known. No base qualities exist here, and no much larger clone lies one base off it. The data were produced on an Illumina HiSeq 2500. Quantitative 5'-RACE with molecular barcodes was the method used to prepare the TCR beta libraries. The original pipeline was this. Disease-linked TCR variants were identified with a new computational method built on a probabilistic model of VDJ rearrangement. In TCRdb, the public reads were trimmed at Q25 with fastp and aligned with MiXCR, with productive beta chains retained. Each record represents a unique CDR3 protein, reported with the most common genes and DNA among its rows. The authors' filters were not applied to this entry. The sample table holds 250,000 to 300,000 distinct CDR3 sequences, of which 20% were seen once. The top ten clonotypes cover around 8% of the sample.

This receptor was obtained from a male donor with ankylosing spondylitis or in good health (not recorded which). The rearranged segments are TRBV27 and TRBJ2-1; the D segment could be TRBD2, given 6 matching bases. The specimen was blood, either unsorted or a sorted T cell fraction (not recorded which). Here the CDR3 is given as CASSSIGGNSYNEQFF. At the DNA level, the sequence is TGTGCCAGCAGTTCAATCGGCGGGAACTCCTACAATGAGCAGTTCTTC.